The clone carrying this T cell receptor (beta chain) is a singleton in its sample. This entry comes from a study of blood T cell repertoires in COVID-19. The CDR3 consists of 18 residues. Original methodology: Amplification of reference gene primers was used by the study to estimate nucleated cell counts. Libraries were prepared by immunoSEQ multiplex PCR; TCRdb keeps only in-frame clonotypes and omits some of them. D and trimming were read from the DNA, whereas the V and J calls and clone size are those reported in that table. The data contain about 160,000 clones, 75% to 90% of them singletons. The receptor was derived from a woman aged 55-69 years who had recovered from COVID-19. Sequencing was performed on PBMCs or T cells enriched from blood (not recorded which). This chain links TRBV21-1 with TRBJ2-2; TRBD1 was called by the table and not checked on the DNA. TRBV21-1 is a known pseudogene. The CDR3 here is CASSKALVCRTNTGELFF. DNA of the CDR3: TGTGCCAGCAGCAAAGCGTTGGTTTGCAGGACGAACACCGGGGAGCTGTTTTTT.